This TCR beta chain was observed in a study of T cell responses to AZD1222 COVID-19 vaccine. In the study overall: Analysis merged second doses at about 4 or about 12 weeks.

There are 19 residues in the CDR3. In germline, CDR1 is MNHGY, CDR2 SAAAGT. Trimming removed 3 bases from V and 0 bases from J; junction bases left unmatched: 14. The protocol was immunoSEQ multiplex PCR, while the TCRdb copy is restricted to in-frame clones and leaves out a portion. The sample lists around 200,000 clones; about 90% were seen once. About this clone itself: What it binds is not known.

Study results and caveats: Vaccine-related CD4 TCRs covered spike, predominating at 160-218 and 743-854. Baseline serostatus was positive in only 5 to 7 AZD1222 recipients.

The source of this sequence is an adult in good health. This chain uses TRBV6-8 with TRBJ1-5; 7 nucleotides align to TRBD1. Specimen: peripheral blood, collected on day 0 of AZD1222 vaccination. The CDR3 region is CASSYSPPDRASSNQPQHF. CDR3 coding DNA: TGTGCCAGCAGTTATTCCCCCCCTGACAGGGCTTCTAGCAATCAGCCCCAGCATTTT.